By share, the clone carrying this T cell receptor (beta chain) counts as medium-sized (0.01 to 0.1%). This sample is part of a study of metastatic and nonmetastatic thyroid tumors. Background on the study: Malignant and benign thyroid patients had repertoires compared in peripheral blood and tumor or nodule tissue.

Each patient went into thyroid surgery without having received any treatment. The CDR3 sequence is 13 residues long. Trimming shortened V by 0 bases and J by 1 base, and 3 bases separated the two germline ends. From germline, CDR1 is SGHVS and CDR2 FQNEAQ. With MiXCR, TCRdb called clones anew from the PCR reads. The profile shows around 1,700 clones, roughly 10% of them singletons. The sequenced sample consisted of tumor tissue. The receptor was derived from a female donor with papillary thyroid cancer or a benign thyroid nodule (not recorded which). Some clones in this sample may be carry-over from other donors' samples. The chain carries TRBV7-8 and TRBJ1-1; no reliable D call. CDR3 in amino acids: CASSLAPNTEAFF. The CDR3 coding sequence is TGTGCCAGCAGCTTAGCGCCGAACACTGAAGCTTTCTTT. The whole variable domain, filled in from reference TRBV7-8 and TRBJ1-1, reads GAGVSQSPRYKVAKRGQDVALRCDPISGHVSLFWYQQALGQGPEFLTYFQNEAQLDKSGLPSDRFFAERPEGSVSTLKIQRTQQEDSAVYLCASSLAPNTEAFFGQGTRLTVV.